The rows below give T cell receptor beta chains drawn from one sample of a study of monozygotic twins with cystic fibrosis. Here immunoSEQ multiplex PCR was the method, and the copy in TCRdb shows in-frame clones only, minus some. The repertoire includes tens of thousands of clones, about nine tenths of them detected once, and around 0.19% sits in the top ten. The material sequenced was blood. The origin of the receptors is a boy between 2 and 10 years old with cystic fibrosis. The CDR3 runs from the conserved cysteine through the conserved F or W. Fields, in order: CDR3 length, J gene, D gene, V gene, clone size, CDR3 protein, CDR3 DNA. A D gene is named only where the DNA matches it firmly. Clone size appears in some rows only: once, few, many, or a class for an expanded clone.

>16|TRBJ2-5|TRBD1|TRBV5-1|.
CASSPGQGSQWETQYF
TGCGCCAGCAGTCCGGGACAGGGGTCTCAATGGGAGACCCAGTACTTC
>17|TRBJ1-1|TRBD1|TRBV19|once
CASSMLRRQGANTEAFF
TGTGCCAGTAGTATGTTAAGGCGACAGGGGGCCAACACTGAAGCTTTCTTT
>11|TRBJ2-1|.|TRBV10-3|once
CAIGGGNEQFF
TGTGCCATCGGAGGGGGCAATGAGCAGTTCTTC
>13|TRBJ1-1|.|TRBV27|.
CASRQESNTEAFF
TGTGCCAGCAGGCAAGAGTCAAACACTGAAGCTTTCTTT
>13|TRBJ1-1|.|TRBV25-1|once
CASSPLMNTEAFF
TGTGCCAGCAGTCCCCTGATGAACACTGAAGCTTTCTTT
>15|TRBJ1-2|.|TRBV6-5|.
CASGIADRRHYGYTF
TGTGCCAGCGGAATCGCAGACAGGAGGCATTATGGCTACACCTTC
>14|TRBJ2-7|.|TRBV6-6|.
CASRPDIVTGEQYF
TGTGCCAGCAGGCCCGACATCGTGACTGGCGAGCAGTACTTC
>15|TRBJ1-3|.|TRBV6-5|once
CASSSIRLRGNTIYF
TGTGCCAGCAGTTCTATAAGACTGAGGGGAAACACCATATATTTT
>13|TRBJ2-1|.|TRBV2|.
CASILDNYNEQFF
TGTGCCAGCATCCTGGACAACTACAATGAGCAGTTCTTC
>15|TRBJ2-2|TRBD2|TRBV9|.
CASSVVASGTGELFF
TGTGCCAGCAGCGTAGTGGCTAGCGGTACCGGGGAGCTGTTTTTT
>15|TRBJ2-7|TRBD2|TRBV5-8|.
CATPRGSGDLYEQYF
TGTGCCACTCCCCGGGGTAGCGGGGACCTCTACGAGCAGTACTTC
>10|TRBJ1-1|.|TRBV6-5|.
CASGGPGAFF
TGTGCCAGTGGGGGACCAGGAGCTTTCTTT
>13|TRBJ1-1|.|TRBV27|.
CASSLMREYEAFF
TGTGCCAGCAGTTTGATGAGGGAATATGAAGCTTTCTTT
>14|TRBJ1-1|.|TRBV5-6|.
CASSLPGVATEAFF
TGTGCCAGCAGCCTACCGGGGGTTGCCACTGAAGCTTTCTTT
>14|TRBJ1-4|.|TRBV7-9|.
CASSLEGLDEKLFF
TGTGCCAGCAGCTTAGAGGGGCTTGATGAAAAACTGTTTTTT
>19|TRBJ1-6|TRBD1|TRBV7-2|.
CASSSSKPGTGGEGSPLHF
TGTGCCAGCAGCTCCTCAAAACCCGGGACAGGGGGCGAGGGCTCACCCCTCCACTTT
>16|TRBJ1-2|TRBD1|TRBV4-1|.
CASSEDAGTVIYGYTF
TGCGCCAGCAGCGAAGACGCCGGGACAGTGATCTATGGCTACACCTTC
>13|TRBJ1-1|.|TRBV6-9|.
CASSYGGVTEAFF
TGTGCCAGCAGTTACGGGGGGGTCACTGAAGCTTTCTTT
>14|TRBJ2-7|.|TRBV7-2|once
CASSSVSASYEQYF
TGTGCCAGCAGCTCGGTTAGCGCCTCCTACGAGCAGTACTTC
>16|TRBJ2-3|TRBD2|TRBV9|.
CASSVGDGGSTDTQYF
TGTGCCAGCAGCGTAGGGGACGGGGGGTCCACAGATACGCAGTATTTT
>15|TRBJ1-2|.|TRBV5-1|once
CASSSLPQQGDGYTF
TGCGCCAGCAGCTCCCTCCCCCAACAGGGAGATGGCTACACCTTC
>15|TRBJ1-1|TRBD1|TRBV5-1|.
CASSPPDRANTEAFF
TGCGCCAGCAGCCCCCCGGACAGGGCAAACACTGAAGCTTTCTTT
>15|TRBJ1-2|.|TRBV5-4|once
CASSQPTGTNYGYTF
TGTGCCAGCAGCCAGCCGACAGGTACTAACTATGGCTACACCTTC
>15|TRBJ2-7|.|TRBV15|.
CATSRDSGEGYEQYF
TGTGCCACCAGCAGAGATTCCGGGGAAGGTTACGAGCAGTACTTC
>13|TRBJ1-1|.|TRBV5-1|.
CASKGSEETEAFF
TGCGCCAGCAAAGGATCCGAGGAGACTGAAGCTTTCTTT
>14|TRBJ2-7|.|TRBV13|.
CASSLVGDGRGEYF
TGTGCCAGCAGCCTCGTCGGGGATGGCAGGGGGGAGTACTTC
>14|TRBJ2-3|TRBD1|TRBV7-2|.
CASSFQGDTDTQYF
TGTGCCAGCAGCTTTCAGGGGGACACAGATACGCAGTATTTT
>15|TRBJ1-2|TRBD1|TRBV28|.
CASRAPGQATYGYTF
TGTGCCAGCAGGGCTCCGGGACAGGCAACCTATGGCTACACCTTC
>15|TRBJ2-7|.|TRBV12-2|.
CASRLVGPRAYEQYF
TGTGCAAGTCGCTTAGTGGGGCCAAGGGCCTACGAGCAGTACTTC
>15|TRBJ2-1|TRBD2|TRBV27|.
CASRWASGGDGEQFF
TGTGCCAGCAGGTGGGCTAGCGGGGGGGATGGTGAGCAGTTCTTC